This note documents a single TCR beta chain sequence. This entry is derived from a study of molecular identifiers for immune sequencing clone quantification. TCRdb re-analysed the PCR reads in MiXCR, keeping a single row per CDR3 protein. The sample includes around 470,000 distinct CDR3 sequences, under 30% of them seen just once. After removal of 4 bases from V and 2 bases from J, the junction contained 8 bases not matched to a gene. Germline loops: CDR1 SGHTS, CDR2 YDEGEE. The CDR3 runs to 16 residues. This chain links TRBV5-8 with TRBJ1-5; 8 bases fit TRBD1. The specimen sequenced was naive CD8+ T cells from blood, with Jurkat cell RNA spiked in. The sample's subset: FACS-sorted CD8+CD4-CCR7+CD45RA+ naive T cells. This TCR derives from a human donor in good health. Some libraries in this study had Jurkat cell RNA spiked in. CDR3 loop: CASSPDRELGNQPQHF. CDR3 nucleotides: TGTGCCAGCAGCCCGGACAGGGAGTTGGGCAATCAGCCCCAGCATTTT.